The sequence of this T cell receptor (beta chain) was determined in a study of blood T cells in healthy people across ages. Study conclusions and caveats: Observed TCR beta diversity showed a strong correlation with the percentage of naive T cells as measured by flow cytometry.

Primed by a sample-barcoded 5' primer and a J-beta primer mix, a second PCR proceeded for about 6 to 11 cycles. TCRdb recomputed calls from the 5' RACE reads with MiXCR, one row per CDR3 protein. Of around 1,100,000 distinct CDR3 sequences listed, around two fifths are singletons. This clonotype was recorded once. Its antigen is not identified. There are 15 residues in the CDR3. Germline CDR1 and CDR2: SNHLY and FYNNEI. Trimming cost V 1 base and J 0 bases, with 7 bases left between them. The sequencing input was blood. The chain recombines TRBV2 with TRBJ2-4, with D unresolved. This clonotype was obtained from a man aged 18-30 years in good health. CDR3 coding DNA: TGTGCCAGCAGTGAAGGGGTATTAGCCAAAAACATTCAGTACTTC. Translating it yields CASSEGVLAKNIQYF.